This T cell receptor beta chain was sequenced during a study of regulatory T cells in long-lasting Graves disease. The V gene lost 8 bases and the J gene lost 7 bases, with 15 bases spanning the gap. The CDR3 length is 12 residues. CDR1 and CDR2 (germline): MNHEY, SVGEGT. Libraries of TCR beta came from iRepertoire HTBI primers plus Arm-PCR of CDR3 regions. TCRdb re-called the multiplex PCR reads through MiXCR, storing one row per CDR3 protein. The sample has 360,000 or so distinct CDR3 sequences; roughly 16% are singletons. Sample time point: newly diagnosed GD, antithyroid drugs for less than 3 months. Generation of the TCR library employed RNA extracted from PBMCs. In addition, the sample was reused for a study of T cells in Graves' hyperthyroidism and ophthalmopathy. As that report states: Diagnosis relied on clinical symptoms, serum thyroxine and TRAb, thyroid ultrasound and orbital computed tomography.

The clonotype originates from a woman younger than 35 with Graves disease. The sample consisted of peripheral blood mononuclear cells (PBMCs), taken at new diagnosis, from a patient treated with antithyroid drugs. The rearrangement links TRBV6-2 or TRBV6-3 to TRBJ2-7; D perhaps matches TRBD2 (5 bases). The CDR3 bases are TGTGCCAGCCGACCGGGCCCGGGGGAGCAGTACTTC. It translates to CASRPGPGEQYF.